This T cell receptor beta chain was captured by sequencing in a study of T cells in Graves' hyperthyroidism and ophthalmopathy. Study results and limitations: A model built on 13 V-J features separated ophthalmopathy from stable hyperthyroidism.

What was amplified from RNA transcripts were TCR beta CDR3 regions. HTBI primers were the set used in a first-round RT-PCR of the TCR CDR3. Using its own MiXCR run on the multiplex PCR reads, TCRdb lists one record per CDR3 protein. Among about 560,000 distinct CDR3 sequences listed, about a sixth were seen once. CDR1 is SNHLY, CDR2 FYNNEI, per germline. The CDR3 covers 14 residues. Of note for this clonotype: Antigen unknown. Germline is not matched at one junction end, which may reflect a read error.

V and J are TRBV2 and TRBJ1-1; D call uncertain. Source material: blood. The TCR comes from a woman between 18 and 30 years old with Graves' hyperthyroidism. DNA for the CDR3: TGTACCAGCACCCACGAGGGAGGGAACACTGAAGCTTTCTTT. It yields the protein CTSTHEGGNTEAFF.